These 32 T cell receptor beta chains were sequenced from one sample in a study of beta chain features in type 1 diabetes. cDNA synthesis used the whole RNA isolate, giving expressed TCRB sequences. Produced via immunoSEQ multiplex PCR; TCRdb's table is partial and in-frame only. The sample yields 130,000 to 150,000 clones, around a tenth seen once. Material for sequencing was central memory CD4+ T cells from blood. These TCRs come from a man aged 18 to 29 in good health.

This clone was counted many times. CDR3 sequence (DNA): TGTGCCAGCAGTCCCCCGGTGTCCCCAGAGACCCAGTACTTC. This gives the protein CASSPPVSPETQYF. J is TRBJ2-5 and V is TRBV28; D uncertain. The germline gives CDR1 MDHEN, CDR2 SYDVKM. CDR3 length equals 14 residues. V was trimmed by 5 bases and J by 4 bases, leaving 14 bases between them.

This chain links TRBV6-5 with TRBJ1-6; D call uncertain. The CDR3 length is 13 residues. Germline assignment: CDR1 MNHEY and CDR2 SVGAGI. Trimming pared 7 bases from V and 7 bases from J, leaving 11 bases between. CDR3 sequence (DNA): TGTGCCAGCATGAGGGCAGGAAATTCACCCCTCCACTTT. Its protein is CASMRAGNSPLHF.

This chain links TRBV5-4 with TRBJ1-6; 8 nucleotides line up with TRBD1. Germline V gene sequence: CDR1 SGHNT, CDR2 YYREEE (reference sequence). J was trimmed by 8 bases and V by 0 bases; bases with no gene match: 1. The CDR3 length is 14 residues. The CDR3 DNA is TGTGCCAGCAGCTTGGGGGACAGGTATTCACCCCTCCACTTT. It yields the protein CASSLGDRYSPLHF.

The chain combines TRBV25-1 with TRBJ2-7; no firm D call. Germline CDR1 reads MGHDK; CDR2 reads SYGVNS. The CDR3 contains 12 residues. V was clipped by 2 bases and J by 1 base, with 3 bases between them. The CDR3 is CASSEQSYEQYF. CDR3 sequence (DNA): TGTGCCAGCAGTGAACAATCCTACGAGCAGTACTTC.

The chain is built from TRBV7-9 and TRBJ1-6, with D possibly being TRBD1 (5 bases). CDR3 size: 13 residues. Germline V gene lookup returns CDR1 SEHNR and CDR2 FQNEAQ (reference sequence). V was cut by 5 bases and J by 11 bases, with 13 bases left in between. For the CDR3, the DNA is TGTGCCAGCAGCCCGGCCCTAGGGGCACCCCTCCACTTT. The encoded protein is CASSPALGAPLHF.

This clone has a handful of counts. The chain employs TRBV5-1 and TRBJ2-3; 11 nucleotides align to TRBD2. The CDR3 length is 16 residues. V was pared by 2 bases and J by 5 bases, with 7 bases of the junction left unmatched. Germline lookup yields CDR1 SGHRS and CDR2 YFSETQ. This CDR3 reads CASSLLTSGGGDTQYF. The CDR3 DNA sequence: TGCGCCAGCAGCTTATTAACTAGCGGGGGAGGAGATACGCAGTATTTT.

This clone appeared a few times. J is TRBJ1-1 and V is TRBV6-5; D may be TRBD1 (5 bases). Trimming left V 6 bases short and J 2 bases short, with 13 bases between. The CDR3 is 14 residues long. From germline, CDR1 is MNHEY and CDR2 SVGAGI. CDR3 in amino acids: CASRAGTINTEAFF. The CDR3 region has the DNA TGTGCCAGCAGAGCCGGGACTATAAACACTGAAGCTTTCTTT.

The CDR3 spells CARRTGGGNEQFF. The CDR3, as DNA: TGTGCCAGAAGGACAGGGGGCGGAAATGAGCAGTTCTTC. The genes are TRBV2 and TRBJ2-1; TRBD1 aligns across 11 bases. The V gene end was trimmed by 9 bases and the J gene end by 7 bases; junction bases not matched to a gene: 5. The CDR3 length is 13 residues. Germline-derived CDR1 and CDR2 are SNHLY and FYNNEI.

This clone came up a few times. The chain uses TRBV9 and TRBJ1-3, with 7 bases fitting TRBD1. The germline V gene encodes CDR1 SGDLS and CDR2 YYNGEE. This CDR3 region has 16 residues. V dropped 4 bases and J dropped 2; count of bases not matched to a gene: 9. Here the CDR3 reads CASSPTTGTPGNTIYF. The DNA for the CDR3 is TGTGCCAGCAGCCCGACGACAGGGACCCCTGGAAACACCATATATTTT.

This clone was detected a few times. The genes are TRBV7-3 and TRBJ2-3; TRBD2 is a possible D gene (7 bases). The CDR3 has 15 residues. Between the trimmed V and J ends, which lost 3 bases and 4 bases, there was a span of 14 bases. Germline loops: CDR1 SGHTA, CDR2 FQGTGA. In DNA form, the CDR3 reads TGTGCCAGCAGCTTCGCCGGGGGGCGGGCAGATACGCAGTATTTT. This gives the protein CASSFAGGRADTQYF.

This clone came up many times. The rearrangement uses TRBV9 and TRBJ1-6, with 10 positions matching TRBD1. This CDR3 comprises 17 residues. Germline V gene data show CDR1 as SGDLS and CDR2 as YYNGEE. J gave up 6 bases and V 0 bases, and 6 bases lay outside the gene matches. CDR3 DNA sequence: TGTGCCAGCAGCGTAGGGGGGACAGGGGAACGTAATTCACCCCTCCACTTT. Amino acid sequence: CASSVGGTGERNSPLHF.

This clone has a handful of counts. The chain recombines TRBV11-2 with TRBJ2-7, with unresolved D. CDR1 and CDR2 from the germline V gene are SGHAT and FQNNGV. This CDR3 region has 13 residues. Trimming took 3 bases from V and 1 from J, leaving 7 bases between them. In DNA form, the CDR3 reads TGTGCCAGCAGCTTTGACACTTCCTACGAGCAGTACTTC. Translating it yields CASSFDTSYEQYF.

This clone was recorded many times. The chain carries TRBV5-6 and TRBJ1-2; TRBD1 matches 10 bases. The length of the CDR3 is 14 residues. Germline CDR1 SGHDT, CDR2 YYEEEE. V lost 2 bases, J lost 3 bases, and 1 base stayed unmatched. The CDR3 region is CASSFGTGDYGYTF. The CDR3 DNA follows: TGTGCCAGCAGCTTTGGGACAGGGGACTATGGCTACACCTTC.

V gene TRBV6-6 combines with J gene TRBJ2-5; possible D gene TRBD2, 5 bases. Germline assignment: CDR1 MNHNY and CDR2 SVGAGI (reference sequence). Trimming cost V 0 bases and J 3 bases, with 8 bases left between them. This CDR3 region has 14 residues. CDR3 sequence (DNA): TGTGCCAGCAGTTACTCGAGGGCAGAAGAGACCCAGTACTTC. This translates into CASSYSRAEETQYF.

This clone was observed a handful of times. CDR3 DNA: TGCGCCAGCAGCCAAGTACCAGCGGGGGGGCCGGGCACCGGGGAGCTGTTTTTT. It encodes CASSQVPAGGPGTGELFF. The chain links TRBV4-1 to TRBJ2-2; the match to TRBD2 covers 10 bases. CDR3 size: 18 residues. Germline V lookup: CDR1 MGHRA, CDR2 YSYEKL. Trimming at V came to 1 base and at J to 4 bases, leaving 9 bases not matched to a gene.

This clone turned up a few times. The same CDR3 arises from other DNA sequences in this sample as well. V is TRBV4-3 and J is TRBJ2-3; unclear D gene. V was trimmed by 1 base and J by 0 bases, leaving 8 bases between them. The CDR3 has 15 residues. Germline lookup yields CDR1 LGHNA and CDR2 YSLEER. CDR3 nucleotides: TGCGCCAGCAGCCAAGTTCTATCTAGCACAGATACGCAGTATTTT. Protein product: CASSQVLSSTDTQYF.

This clone has only a few counts. V is TRBV6-5 and J is TRBJ2-2, with 8 bases identical to TRBD1. Germline CDR1 reads MNHEY; CDR2 reads SVGAGI. The length of the CDR3 is 14 residues. J lost 6 bases, V lost 9 bases, and 9 bases had no gene match. CDR3 nucleotide sequence: TGTGCCAGTTCCCGGACAGGGCGGGCCGGGGAGCTGTTTTTT. Translating it yields CASSRTGRAGELFF.

In its sample, this clone was seen a few times. The CDR3 DNA sequence: TGTGCCAGTAAACCGACAGGCCTAGGCACAGATACGCAGTATTTT. Translating gives CASKPTGLGTDTQYF. V and J are TRBV19 and TRBJ2-3; maybe TRBD1 (6 bases). The CDR3 sequence is 15 residues long. The ends were cut back, 7 bases at V and 1 base at J, with 15 bases in the middle. Germline CDR1 and CDR2: LNHDA and SQIVND (reference sequence).

This clone was detected a few times. This chain uses TRBV25-1 with TRBJ1-2, with a weak D call TRBD1 (5 bases). Looked up from germline, CDR1 is MGHDK and CDR2 is SYGVNS. V lost 2 bases to trimming and J lost 4 bases, with 14 bases between them. The CDR3 loop spans 15 amino acids. Here the CDR3 reads CASSEAGSGGYGYTF. The CDR3 nucleotides read TGTGCCAGCAGTGAAGCGGGATCCGGGGGCTATGGCTACACCTTC.

J is TRBJ1-2 and V is TRBV29-1, with D hard to call. V was trimmed by 3 bases and J by 2 bases, leaving 4 bases between them. The germline V gene encodes CDR1 SQVTM and CDR2 ANQGSEA. This CDR3 is 11 amino acids long. The DNA of the CDR3 is TGCAGCGTTGACCAAAACTATGGCTACACCTTC. Its protein is CSVDQNYGYTF. The full variable domain, in which reference TRBV29-1 and TRBJ1-2 provide the parts outside the CDR3, is SAVISQKPSRDICQRGTSLTIQCQVDSQVTMMFWYRQQPGQSLTLIATANQGSEATYESGFVIDKFPISRPNLTFSTLTVSNMSPEDSSIYLCSVDQNYGYTFGSGTRLTVV.

The J gene is TRBJ1-2, the V gene TRBV11-2; 8 positions agree with TRBD1. J lost 6 bases, V lost 4 bases, and 16 bases had no gene match. Germline V gene lookup returns CDR1 SGHAT and CDR2 FQNNGV. The CDR3 extends over 17 amino acids. The DNA for the CDR3 is TGTGCCAGCAGCTCCCTAAAGAACACTGACAGGGGAGATGGCTACACCTTC. Its protein product is CASSSLKNTDRGDGYTF.

CDR3 sequence: CAWSVRTGKYGYTF. Written as DNA, the CDR3 is TGTGCCTGGAGTGTACGAACAGGGAAGTATGGCTACACCTTC. The chain links TRBV30 to TRBJ1-2; the D gene is possibly TRBD1 (6 bases). The V gene's germline CDR1 is GTSNPN and CDR2 SVGIG (reference sequence). Trimming removed 0 bases from V and 5 bases from J, with 13 bases in between. CDR3 length: 14 amino acids. Complete variable domain (other parts from reference TRBV30 and TRBJ1-2): SQTIHQWPATLVQPVGSPLSLECTVEGTSNPNLYWYRQAAGRGLQLLFYSVGIGQISSEVPQNLSASRPQDRQFILSSKKLLLSDSGFYLCAWSVRTGKYGYTFGSGTRLTVV.

This CDR3 reads CASSWGDRGAYEQYF. Written as DNA, the CDR3 is TGTGCCAGCAGTTGGGGGGACAGGGGGGCCTACGAGCAGTACTTC. The V gene is TRBV5-4, the J gene TRBJ2-7; 11 positions match TRBD1. The V gene end was trimmed by 5 bases and the J gene end by 2 bases; junction bases not matched to a gene: 6. Germline assignment: CDR1 SGHNT and CDR2 YYREEE (reference sequence). This CDR3 has 15 amino acids.

The chain uses TRBV5-8 and TRBJ1-2, with D hard to call. The CDR3 sequence is 15 residues long. The V gene lost 0 bases and the J gene lost 0 bases, with 9 bases spanning the gap. Germline V gene lookup returns CDR1 SGHTS and CDR2 YDEGEE. The CDR3 DNA is TGTGCCAGCAGCTTGGGTTCAGTTACTAACTATGGCTACACCTTC. Translating it yields CASSLGSVTNYGYTF.

This sequence joins TRBV28 and TRBJ2-6, with 8 bases lining up with TRBD2. Trimming took 3 bases from V and 3 from J; bases not matched to a gene: 7. This CDR3 is built from 17 residues. From germline, CDR1 is MDHEN and CDR2 SYDVKM. CDR3 in amino acids: CASSFGGDLGGANVLTF. The CDR3 DNA reads as TGTGCCAGCAGTTTCGGGGGGGATCTAGGTGGGGCCAACGTCCTGACTTTC.

J is TRBJ1-2 and V is TRBV7-8, with TRBD1 identical over 9 bases. Trimming cost V 4 bases and J 0 bases; bases outside gene matches: 12. Germline V gene sequence: CDR1 SGHVS, CDR2 FQNEAQ. The CDR3 consists of 18 residues. The CDR3 sequence: CASSSIWGQGLANYGYTF. Here the CDR3 DNA reads TGTGCCAGCAGCTCAATATGGGGACAGGGACTTGCTAACTATGGCTACACCTTC.

The CDR3 protein is CASSQNTASQETQYF. For the CDR3, the DNA is TGTGCCAGCAGCCAAAATACGGCTAGCCAAGAGACCCAGTACTTC. The gene calls are TRBV11-2 and TRBJ2-5; no firm D call. V dropped 5 bases and J dropped 1 base, with 14 bases sitting between them. This CDR3 contains 15 residues. Germline V CDR1 and CDR2: SGHAT, FQNNGV.

This rearrangement joins TRBV10-3 to TRBJ1-3, with TRBD1 matching over 11 bases. Germline loops: CDR1 ENHRY, CDR2 SYGVKD. V dropped 11 bases and J dropped 6; count of bases not matched to a gene: 3. The CDR3 is 12 amino acids. The CDR3 DNA reads TGTGCCGGGGGACAGGGGGAAAACACCATATATTTT. It encodes CAGGQGENTIYF.

The chain links TRBV7-2 to TRBJ2-3; D not resolved. The CDR3 contains 13 residues. Germline loops: CDR1 SGHTA, CDR2 FQGNSA. Trimming removed 0 bases at V and 2 bases at J, with 3 bases between. CDR3 amino acids: CASSLAYTDTQYF. In DNA form, the CDR3 reads TGTGCCAGCAGCTTAGCCTACACAGATACGCAGTATTTT.

In its sample, this clone was seen a few times. This chain links TRBV5-1 with TRBJ2-6; the match to TRBD1 covers 11 bases. There are 17 residues in the CDR3. The germline gives CDR1 SGHRS, CDR2 YFSETQ. J lost 3 bases, V lost 4 bases, and 6 bases had no gene match. The CDR3 region is CASSTGQGVFGANVLTF. CDR3 in DNA: TGCGCCAGCAGCACGGGACAGGGGGTTTTTGGGGCCAACGTCCTGACTTTC.

This clone was seen a handful of times. J is TRBJ1-2 and V is TRBV5-1, with a weak D call TRBD1 (6 bases). The CDR3 spans 15 residues. The V end lost 0 bases, the J end lost 5 bases, and 14 bases lay between the germline ends. Germline assignment: CDR1 SGHRS and CDR2 YFSETQ. The CDR3 spells CASSLADRRLYGYTF. The CDR3 nucleotides are TGCGCCAGCAGCTTGGCCGACAGGCGGCTATATGGCTACACCTTC.

This clone was observed a handful of times. The V gene is TRBV5-1, the J gene TRBJ1-1, with TRBD1 matching 10 bases. The J segment lost 5 bases and the V segment lost 4 bases, leaving 5 bases of the junction unmatched. The germline V gene has CDR1 SGHRS and CDR2 YFSETQ. The CDR3 is 14 residues long. CDR3 residues: CASSEGTGVTEAFF. CDR3 in DNA: TGCGCCAGCAGCGAAGGGACAGGGGTAACTGAAGCTTTCTTT.